One T cell receptor beta chain is described in this entry. With sequencing, the targeted depth ranged from 1 in 200,000 to 1 in 1 million T cells. Generated by immunoSEQ multiplex PCR, the TCRdb table keeps only in-frame clones and is missing some. This table holds 40,000 to 50,000 clones, around three fifths found once. These data are taken from a study of cytotoxic CD8 clonotypes in ibrutinib-treated CLL. At the level of the study: Samples showed on average about 240,000 productive templates and 94,082 productive rearrangements.

Germline V gene sequence: CDR1 MGHRA, CDR2 YSYEKL. Trimming cost V 3 bases and J 8 bases, with 7 bases left between them. CDR3 size: 11 residues. The chain uses TRBV4-1 and TRBJ1-2; D gene uncertain. This sequence was found in a human donor with chronic lymphocytic leukemia. The sequencing used PBMCs, collected after 24 months of ibrutinib treatment. The CDR3 reads CASSQLGGYTF. CDR3 nucleotides: TGCGCCAGCAGCCAGTTGGGCGGCTACACCTTC.